Presented here are 31 T cell receptor beta chains from one specimen sequenced in a study of human T cells and chemical hapten exposure listed by TCRdb under 2021. Preparation of the library involved RACE. Instrument used: NextSeq 500. In-frame beta chains were kept once TCRdb had trimmed the public reads at Q25 with fastp and called clones with MiXCR. Rows with one shared CDR3 protein collapse into an entry with the most common genes and DNA. Within this sample are around 100,000 distinct CDR3 sequences, with about a tenth of them counted one time only. The ten most abundant clones make up approximately 3.1% of the sample. This sample's time point label indicates: pre-sensitization, week 0. The treatment or condition label here, explained by the study, means: therapeutic diphenylcyclopropenone sensitization with weekly scalp DPC. Here the sequenced sample was whole blood, taken in connection with sensitization to the hapten diphenylcyclopropenone (DPC). The source is a woman aged 60-70 years with alopecia areata. Some clones in this sample may be carry-over from other donors' samples.

V usage is TRBV30 and J usage is TRBJ1-1, with a possible D match to TRBD1 (5 bases). The CDR3 is 13 amino acids. Trimming cost V 2 bases and J 0 bases, with 7 bases left between them. Germline values: CDR1 GTSNPN, CDR2 SVGIG (reference sequence). DNA of the CDR3: TGTGCCTGGAGTCAGGGAATGAACACTGAAGCTTTCTTT. Translation: CAWSQGMNTEAFF.

This clonotype was picked up many times. This chain connects TRBV5-1 to TRBJ1-1, with 8 bases matching TRBD1. Germline V lookup: CDR1 SGHRS, CDR2 YFSETQ. The V segment lost 4 bases and the J segment 8 bases; nucleotides outside the gene matches: 16. The CDR3 has 16 residues. CDR3 nucleotides: TGCGCCAGCAGCGTAACAGGGGGATCCTCTGGAGGAGAAGCTTTCTTT. This encodes CASSVTGGSSGGEAFF.

V and J are TRBV11-2 and TRBJ2-4; D is undetermined. The germline CDR1 and CDR2 sequences are SGHAT and FQNNGV. Trimming left V 0 bases short and J 2 bases short, with 8 bases between. The CDR3 has 15 amino acids. CDR3 nucleotides: TGTGCCAGCAGCTTAGAGGGATTCTCCAAAAACATTCAGTACTTC. Translating gives CASSLEGFSKNIQYF.

The J gene is TRBJ2-3, the V gene TRBV9; 11 bases are shared with TRBD2. Germline V CDR1 and CDR2: SGDLS, YYNGEE. This CDR3 comprises 19 residues. V trimming: 3 bases; J trimming: 1 base; junction bases outside the gene matches: 13. As DNA, the CDR3 is TGTGCCAGCAGCGCACTGGGTATTAGCGGGGGGGTCGGCACAGATACGCAGTATTTT. As protein: CASSALGISGGVGTDTQYF.

This clonotype has more than one count but fewer than ten. The genes are TRBV27 and TRBJ2-3; no reliable D call. V was shortened by 0 bases and J by 8 bases, with 9 bases between the two germline ends. Germline V gene data show CDR1 as MNHEY and CDR2 as SMNVEV (reference sequence). This CDR3 region has 13 residues. The CDR3: CASSLSLGATQYF. The CDR3 DNA sequence: TGTGCCAGCAGTTTATCACTCGGAGCTACGCAGTATTTT.

This clonotype was counted many times. The V and J genes are TRBV7-9 and TRBJ1-4; possible D gene TRBD1, 5 bases. The CDR3 consists of 15 residues. Trimming cost V 5 bases and J 5 bases, with 15 bases left between them. The germline CDR1 and CDR2 sequences are SEHNR and FQNEAQ (reference sequence). CDR3 nucleotide sequence: TGTGCCAGCAGCAGGAGCAGGGCCCTCAATGAAAAACTGTTTTTT. It translates to CASSRSRALNEKLFF.

The chain joins TRBV5-1 to TRBJ2-2; 7 bases agree with TRBD1. Germline CDR1 is SGHRS and CDR2 is YFSETQ. This CDR3 is built from 16 residues. Unmatched junction bases numbered 8, after V lost 4 bases and J lost 2 bases. The CDR3 loop is CASSMLGQSNTGELFF. The CDR3 DNA reads TGCGCCAGCAGCATGCTGGGACAGTCTAACACCGGGGAGCTGTTTTTT.

The V call is TRBV5-1, the J call TRBJ2-1, with D perhaps TRBD1 (8 bases). The CDR3 runs to 15 residues. V shed 0 bases and J shed 9 bases, with 16 bases lying between them. Per germline, CDR1 SGHRS and CDR2 YFSETQ. CDR3 in DNA: TGCGCCAGCAGCTTGGGAGGGACAGGCGGGAGTGAGCAGTTCTTC. Translated: CASSLGGTGGSEQFF. Drawing the rest from reference TRBV5-1 and TRBJ2-1, the complete variable domain is KAGVTQTPRYLIKTRGQQVTLSCSPISGHRSVSWYQQTPGQGLQFLFEYFSETQRNKGNFPGRFSGRQFSNSRSEMNVSTLELGDSALYLCASSLGGTGGSEQFFGPGTRLTVL.

This clonotype was counted ten times or more. The CDR3 loop reads CASSEIFSYEQYF. The DNA of the CDR3 is TGCGCCAGCAGTGAAATCTTCTCCTACGAGCAGTACTTC. V is TRBV10-1 and J is TRBJ2-7; D ambiguous. The germline V gene encodes CDR1 WNHNN and CDR2 SYGVQD (reference sequence). The CDR3 loop spans 13 amino acids. The ends were cut back, 3 bases at V and 0 bases at J, with 6 bases in the middle.

This clonotype occurred many times. The V gene is TRBV28, the J gene TRBJ2-5, with 12 bases matching TRBD1. The germline V gene encodes CDR1 MDHEN and CDR2 SYDVKM. The CDR3 sequence is 14 residues long. V dropped 5 bases and J dropped 8; count of bases not matched to a gene: 6. CDR3 bases: TGTGCCAGCAGTCCCGGGACAGGGGGCTATACCCAGTACTTC. Its protein product is CASSPGTGGYTQYF.

The chain combines TRBV18 with TRBJ1-1; D might be TRBD1 (6 bases). V was pared by 8 bases and J by 0 bases, with 16 bases between. The CDR3 totals 15 residues. Germline V gene sequence: CDR1 KGHSH, CDR2 LQKENI. This CDR3 is CASPPGGPMNTEAFF. In nucleotides, the CDR3 is TGTGCCAGCCCTCCGGGGGGCCCTATGAACACTGAAGCTTTCTTT.

This clonotype has ten or more counts. This chain links TRBV7-8 with TRBJ2-6; D is unresolved. Per germline, CDR1 SGHVS and CDR2 FQNEAQ. The CDR3 is made up of 15 amino acids. V was clipped by 4 bases and J by 2 bases, with 9 bases between them. DNA of the CDR3: TGTGCCAGCAGCTCCTACTTGGCTGGGGCCAACGTCCTGACTTTC. Translated: CASSSYLAGANVLTF.

At least ten counts were recorded for this clonotype. This chain joins TRBV7-9 and TRBJ1-2, with D possibly matching TRBD1 (6 bases). The germline V and J ends were trimmed by 5 bases and 8 bases, with 21 bases remaining between them. Germline V gene lookup returns CDR1 SEHNR and CDR2 FQNEAQ (reference sequence). The CDR3 is 15 residues long. The CDR3 nucleotides are TGTGCCAGCAGCGCAATAGGGGGGCTCCGTCGGGGCTACACCTTC. It specifies CASSAIGGLRRGYTF.

The chain joins TRBV29-1 to TRBJ2-1; D remains ambiguous. V lost 4 bases, J lost 6 bases, and 7 bases lay in between. The CDR3 contains 11 residues. Germline V gene data show CDR1 as SQVTM and CDR2 as ANQGSEA. The CDR3 DNA reads as TGCAGCGTTGGGCCGGGCAATGAGCAGTTCTTC. This sequence encodes CSVGPGNEQFF.

This clonotype was recorded at least ten times. The germline gene is not matched at one end of the junction; a read error may be the cause. The chain couples TRBV4-2 to TRBJ2-7, with TRBD2 matching over 7 bases. The V gene's germline CDR1 is LGHNA and CDR2 YNFKEQ. This CDR3 is built from 15 residues. CDR3 sequence: CASSEERGGSYEQYF. CDR3 nucleotides: TGTGCCAGCAGCGAAGAGCGCGGGGGCTCCTACGAGCAGTACTTC.

This clonotype showed up many times. This rearrangement joins TRBV6-6 to TRBJ2-1, with TRBD2 matching over 8 bases. This CDR3 contains 14 residues. CDR1 MNHNY and CDR2 SVGAGI come from the germline V gene (reference sequence). V was clipped by 2 bases and J by 8 bases; unmatched bases: 5. CDR3: CASSYPGGRDEQFF. CDR3 DNA: TGTGCCAGCAGTTACCCGGGGGGGAGGGATGAGCAGTTCTTC.

The genes are TRBV12-3 or TRBV12-4 and TRBJ2-3; D remains ambiguous. The CDR3 is 12 amino acids. V lost 6 bases, J lost 2 bases, and 6 bases lay in between. CDR3 DNA sequence: TGTGCCAGCAGGCTAACCACAGATACGCAGTATTTT. This sequence encodes CASRLTTDTQYF.

This clonotype was counted only a few times. CDR3 nucleotide sequence: TGTGCCAGCAGCTTGGTGACAGGGACAGGCTACACCTTC. Translated: CASSLVTGTGYTF. The chain combines TRBV7-6 with TRBJ1-2, with TRBD1 identical over 7 bases. Germline assignment: CDR1 SGHVS and CDR2 FNYEAQ. The V segment lost 3 bases and the J segment 8 bases; nucleotides outside the gene matches: 6. This CDR3 is built from 13 residues.

The gene calls are TRBV5-6 and TRBJ1-2, with 8 bases lining up with TRBD1. Germline CDR1 and CDR2: SGHDT and YYEEEE. The CDR3 length is 17 residues. V was pared by 4 bases and J by 2 bases, with 13 bases of the junction left unmatched. CDR3 sequence reads: CASSQGQDAYLNYGYTF. CDR3 bases: TGTGCCAGCAGCCAGGGACAGGACGCTTACCTAAACTATGGCTACACCTTC. Supplemented by reference TRBV5-6 and TRBJ1-2, the full variable domain reads DAGVTQSPTHLIKTRGQQVTLRCSPKSGHDTVSWYQQALGQGPQFIFQYYEEEERQRGNFPDRFSGHQFPNYSSELNVNALLLGDSALYLCASSQGQDAYLNYGYTFGSGTRLTVV.

J is TRBJ2-3 and V is TRBV29-1; D tentatively reads TRBD1 or TRBD2 (5 bases each). V gave up 7 bases and J gave up 5 bases, with 13 bases separating them. CDR3 size: 12 residues. Germline lookup yields CDR1 SQVTM and CDR2 ANQGSEA. CDR3 region: CSAGNTGDTQYF. DNA for the CDR3: TGCAGCGCGGGAAATACAGGAGATACGCAGTATTTT.

This clonotype was counted many times. The chain couples TRBV3-1 to TRBJ2-7, with 7 bases fitting TRBD1. Germline V gives CDR1 LGHDT, CDR2 YNNKEL (reference sequence). The CDR3 covers 14 residues. Unmatched junction bases numbered 14, after V lost 3 bases and J lost 12 bases. The DNA for the CDR3 is TGTGCCAGCAGCCAGAGTAGTGGGACAGCGCGCCTGTACTTC. This gives the protein CASSQSSGTARLYF.

This clonotype has ten or more counts. This chain uses TRBV7-3 with TRBJ2-2; 10 positions match TRBD2. CDR1 SGHTA and CDR2 FQGTGA come from the germline V gene. V lost 6 bases and J lost 7; bases outside the gene matches: 8. The CDR3 length is 15 residues. The CDR3 region has the DNA TGTGCCAGCAGTCAATCTAGCGGGGGTAGCGGGGAGCTGTTTTTT. Encoded protein: CASSQSSGGSGELFF.

This clonotype was observed at least ten times. The chain recombines TRBV10-3 with TRBJ1-1; a possible D gene is TRBD1 (5 bases). The CDR3 has 14 amino acids. V was cut by 7 bases and J by 4 bases, with 16 bases left in between. Germline V gene sequence: CDR1 ENHRY, CDR2 SYGVKD. CDR3 region: CAITAEAGSTEAFF. The CDR3 DNA reads TGTGCCATCACCGCAGAGGCAGGGAGCACTGAAGCTTTCTTT.

The gene calls are TRBV20-1 and TRBJ2-3; 8 bases map to TRBD2. V shed 3 bases, J shed 2 bases, and the junction held 10 bases outside the gene matches. The CDR3 sequence is 16 residues long. Per germline, CDR1 DFQATT and CDR2 SNEGSKA (reference sequence). The CDR3: CSASKTAGGPTDTQYF. CDR3 sequence (DNA): TGCAGTGCTAGTAAAACGGCGGGGGGCCCCACAGATACGCAGTATTTT.

This clonotype was counted ten times or more. This chain uses TRBV7-2 with TRBJ2-5; TRBD2 matches at 7 bases. V lost 0 bases, J lost 5 bases, and 6 bases stayed unmatched. This CDR3 region has 15 residues. Per germline, CDR1 SGHTA and CDR2 FQGNSA. CDR3 in DNA: TGTGCCAGCAGCTTAGCGAGCGGGGAAGGGGAGACCCAGTACTTC. It yields the protein CASSLASGEGETQYF.

A word on this clonotype: With a much larger clone just one base away, this may be a read error. The chain links TRBV5-5 to TRBJ1-2; D remains unclear. This CDR3 contains 12 residues. Trimming shortened V by 4 bases and J by 3 bases, and 7 bases separated the two germline ends. Germline-derived CDR1 and CDR2 are SGHKS and YYEKEE (reference sequence). CDR3: CASSATDYGYTF. CDR3 bases: TGTGCCAGCAGCGCGACGGACTATGGCTACACCTTC.

This chain uses TRBV20-1 with TRBJ1-5; TRBD1 aligns across 10 bases. The CDR3 is made up of 17 amino acids. Germline V gene sequence: CDR1 DFQATT, CDR2 SNEGSKA (reference sequence). V dropped 5 bases and J dropped 5; count of bases not matched to a gene: 15. CDR3: CSALPGTGEREHQPQHF. In DNA form, the CDR3 reads TGCAGTGCTCTTCCCGGGACAGGGGAGAGGGAACATCAGCCCCAGCATTTT.

This clonotype was seen many times. V gene TRBV6-6 combines with J gene TRBJ2-7; TRBD1 might be the D (6 bases). V lost 6 bases, J lost 2 bases, and 8 bases lay in between. This CDR3 region has 12 residues. CDR1 MNHNY and CDR2 SVGAGI come from the germline V gene (reference sequence). The CDR3 DNA is TGTGCCAGCAGCGGGACAACCTACGAGCAGTACTTC. Protein product: CASSGTTYEQYF.

This clonotype has ten or more counts. The V and J genes are TRBV3-1 and TRBJ2-3; 8 bases match TRBD2. CDR1 is LGHDT, CDR2 YNNKEL, per germline (reference sequence). V was clipped by 0 bases and J by 4 bases; unmatched bases: 9. CDR3 length: 17 residues. CDR3 DNA: TGTGCCAGCAGCCAAGATTACGCCGGGGGGGCCTCAGATACGCAGTATTTT. This sequence encodes CASSQDYAGGASDTQYF.

V gene TRBV7-9 combines with J gene TRBJ2-4; D remains ambiguous. CDR3 length: 17 amino acids. Germline CDR1 is SEHNR and CDR2 is FQNEAQ (reference sequence). V lost 0 bases and J 0 bases, leaving 12 bases between the germline ends. As DNA, the CDR3 is TGTGCCAGCAGCTTAGCGTCGGTAGGGAAAGCCAAAAACATTCAGTACTTC. Amino acids: CASSLASVGKAKNIQYF.

This rearrangement joins TRBV18 to TRBJ2-6, with a possible D match to TRBD2 (6 bases). The CDR3 has 16 residues. Germline values: CDR1 KGHSH, CDR2 LQKENI. V lost 4 bases and J lost 0, with 10 bases in between. The CDR3 nucleotides are TGTGCCAGCTCACGGGACTTAAACTCTGGGGCCAACGTCCTGACTTTC. Translated: CASSRDLNSGANVLTF.